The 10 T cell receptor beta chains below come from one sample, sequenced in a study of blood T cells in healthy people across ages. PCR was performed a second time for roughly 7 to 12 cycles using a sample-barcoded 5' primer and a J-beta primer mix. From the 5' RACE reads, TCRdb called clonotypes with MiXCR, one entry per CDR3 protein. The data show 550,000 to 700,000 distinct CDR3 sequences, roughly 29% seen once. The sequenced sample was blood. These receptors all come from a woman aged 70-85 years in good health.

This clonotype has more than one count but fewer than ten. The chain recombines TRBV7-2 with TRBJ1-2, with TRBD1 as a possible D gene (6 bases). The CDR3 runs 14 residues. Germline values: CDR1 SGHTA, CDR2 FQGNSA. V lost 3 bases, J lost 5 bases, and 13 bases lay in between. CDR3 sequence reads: CASSFRQGHYGYTF. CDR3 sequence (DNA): TGTGCCAGCAGCTTTCGGCAGGGACATTATGGCTACACCTTC.

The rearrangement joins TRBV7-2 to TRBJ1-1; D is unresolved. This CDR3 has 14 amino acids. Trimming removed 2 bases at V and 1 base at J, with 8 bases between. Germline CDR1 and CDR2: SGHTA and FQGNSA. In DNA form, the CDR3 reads TGTGCCAGCAGCTTAAACCATAAGAACACTGAAGCTTTCTTT. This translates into CASSLNHKNTEAFF.

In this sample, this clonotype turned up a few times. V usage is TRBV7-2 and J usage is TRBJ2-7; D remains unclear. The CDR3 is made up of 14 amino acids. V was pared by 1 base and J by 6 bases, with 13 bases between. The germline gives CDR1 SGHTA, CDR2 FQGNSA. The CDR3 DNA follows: TGTGCCAGCAGCTTAGGTCCCCTAAGCAGCGAGCAGTACTTC. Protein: CASSLGPLSSEQYF.

CDR3 nucleotides: TGTGCCAGCAGTTACTCGATTCCCCGCTCCTACGAGCAGTACTTC. This sequence encodes CASSYSIPRSYEQYF. This chain joins TRBV6-5 and TRBJ2-7, with unresolved D. The V gene lost 0 bases and the J gene lost 0 bases, with 9 bases spanning the gap. The CDR3 is made up of 15 amino acids. From germline, CDR1 is MNHEY and CDR2 SVGAGI.

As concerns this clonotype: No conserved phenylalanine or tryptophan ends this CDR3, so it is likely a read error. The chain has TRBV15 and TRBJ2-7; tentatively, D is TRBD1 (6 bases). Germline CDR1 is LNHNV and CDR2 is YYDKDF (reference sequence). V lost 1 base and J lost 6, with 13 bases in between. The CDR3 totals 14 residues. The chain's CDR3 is CATSRAGTIIEQYL. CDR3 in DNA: TGTGCCACCAGCAGAGCAGGGACAATCATCGAGCAGTACTTG.

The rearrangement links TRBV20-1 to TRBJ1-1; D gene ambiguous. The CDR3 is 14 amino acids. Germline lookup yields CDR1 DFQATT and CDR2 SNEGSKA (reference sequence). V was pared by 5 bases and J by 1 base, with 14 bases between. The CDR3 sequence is CSARSAESNTEAFF. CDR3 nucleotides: TGCAGTGCTCGATCCGCAGAGTCGAACACTGAAGCTTTCTTT.

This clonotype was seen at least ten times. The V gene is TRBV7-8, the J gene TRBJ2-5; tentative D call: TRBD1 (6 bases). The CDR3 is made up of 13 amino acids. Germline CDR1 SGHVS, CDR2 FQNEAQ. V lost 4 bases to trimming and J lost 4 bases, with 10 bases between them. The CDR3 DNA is TGTGCCAGCAGCTCCGGACAGACAGAGACCCAGTACTTC. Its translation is CASSSGQTETQYF.

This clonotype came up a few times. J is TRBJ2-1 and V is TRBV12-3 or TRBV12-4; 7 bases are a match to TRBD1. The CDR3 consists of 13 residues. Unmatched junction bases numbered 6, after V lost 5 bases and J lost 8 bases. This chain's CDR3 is CASSLGQTYEQFF. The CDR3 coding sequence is TGTGCCAGCAGTCTGGGACAGACTTATGAGCAGTTCTTC.

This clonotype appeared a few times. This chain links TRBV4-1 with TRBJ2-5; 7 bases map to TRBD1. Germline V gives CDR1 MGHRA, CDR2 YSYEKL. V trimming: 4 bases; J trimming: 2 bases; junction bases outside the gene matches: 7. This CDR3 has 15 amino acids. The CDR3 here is CASSPTGVQQETQYF. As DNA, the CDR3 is TGCGCCAGCAGCCCCACAGGGGTTCAGCAAGAGACCCAGTACTTC.

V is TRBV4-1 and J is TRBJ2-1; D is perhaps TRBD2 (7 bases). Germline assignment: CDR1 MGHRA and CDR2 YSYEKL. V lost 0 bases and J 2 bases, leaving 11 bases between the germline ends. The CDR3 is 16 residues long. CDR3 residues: CASSQDPGGPYNEQFF. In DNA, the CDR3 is TGCGCCAGCAGCCAAGATCCGGGGGGCCCCTACAATGAGCAGTTCTTC.